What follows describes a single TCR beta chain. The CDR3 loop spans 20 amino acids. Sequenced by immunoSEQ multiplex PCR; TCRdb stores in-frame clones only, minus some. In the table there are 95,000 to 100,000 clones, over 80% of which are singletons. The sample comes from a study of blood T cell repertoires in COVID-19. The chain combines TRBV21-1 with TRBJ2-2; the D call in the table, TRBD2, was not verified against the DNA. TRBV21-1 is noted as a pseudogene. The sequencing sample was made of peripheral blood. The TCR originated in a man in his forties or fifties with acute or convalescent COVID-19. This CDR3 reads CARTSQPGLAGAAYTGELFF. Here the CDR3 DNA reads TGTGCCAGGACAAGCCAGCCGGGACTAGCGGGGGCCGCTTACACCGGGGAGCTGTTTTTT.